Here is one T cell receptor beta chain with its context. Its matching antigen is unknown. This specimen belongs to a study of cytomegalovirus exposure and HLA in healthy donors. The overall study: There were about 86 million unique TCRs (from HLA-typed donors) in an early data release. General study points: There were reportedly fewer N-insertions in an Asian-associated ancestry cluster than the approximately 640-donor mean, in a later analysis. The classifier reportedly diagnosed cytomegalovirus status with high specificity and sensitivity. Analyzed later, association rates of TCRs varied across HLA loci, with DRB1 most and HLA-C fewest.

It was with 60 Vbeta and 13 Jbeta primers that the PCR ran. TCRdb keeps only in-frame clones here, not all; method: immunoSEQ multiplex PCR. The table lists 110,000 to 150,000 clones, around three quarters of them singletons. The CDR3 consists of 15 residues. Germline CDR1 MNHNS, CDR2 SASEGT. V lost 7 bases to trimming and J lost 6 bases; unmatched junction nucleotides: 11. The receptor's source is a woman under 30 in good health and CMV-seropositive. Sequenced input: PBMCs. The chain uses TRBV6-1 and TRBJ2-3; 9 bases are a match to TRBD2. The CDR3 loop is CASTLGLARFDTQYF. The CDR3 nucleotides read TGTGCCAGCACCCTTGGACTAGCGCGTTTCGATACGCAGTATTTT.